In its sample, the clone carrying this T cell receptor (beta chain) was seen a few times. The antigen remains undetermined. Trimming pared 4 bases from V and 5 bases from J, leaving 11 bases between. This CDR3 is built from 13 residues. Germline V gene sequence: CDR1 SGHTA, CDR2 FQGNSA. These data are taken from a study of T-cell memory formation after mild COVID-19. Study-wide context: TCR clusters showed largely donor specificity.

TCRdb reanalysed the 5' RACE reads using MiXCR and keeps one entry per CDR3 protein. This table holds 100,000 to 120,000 distinct CDR3 sequences, around a fifth found once. General observations from the study: Contracting CD4+ clones lay largely in CM and EM, with CD8+ ones residing in EMRA.

The rearrangement uses TRBV7-2 and TRBJ1-2; D gene unclear. The sequence derives from a man aged 18-30 years who had mild COVID-19 (a few samples of this study predate the infection). Cell type and time point are not known. Material: PBMCs or a T cell subset sorted from them (not recorded which). The CDR3 is CASSSPDWYGYTF. DNA of the CDR3: TGTGCCAGCAGCTCTCCCGACTGGTATGGCTACACCTTC.